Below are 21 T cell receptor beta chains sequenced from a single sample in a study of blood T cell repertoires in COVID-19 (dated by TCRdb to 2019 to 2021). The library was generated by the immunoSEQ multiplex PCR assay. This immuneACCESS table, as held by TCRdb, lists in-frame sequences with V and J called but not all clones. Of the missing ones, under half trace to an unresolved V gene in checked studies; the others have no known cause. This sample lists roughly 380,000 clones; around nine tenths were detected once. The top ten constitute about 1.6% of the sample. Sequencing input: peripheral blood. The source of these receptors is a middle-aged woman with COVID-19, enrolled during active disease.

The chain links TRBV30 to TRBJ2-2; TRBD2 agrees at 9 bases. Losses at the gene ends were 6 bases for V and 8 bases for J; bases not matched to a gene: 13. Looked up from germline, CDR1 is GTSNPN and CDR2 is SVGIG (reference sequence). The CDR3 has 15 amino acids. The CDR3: CACKQGSLAGGELFF. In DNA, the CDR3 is TGTGCCTGTAAACAGGGGTCCCTAGCGGGGGGGGAGCTGTTTTTT.

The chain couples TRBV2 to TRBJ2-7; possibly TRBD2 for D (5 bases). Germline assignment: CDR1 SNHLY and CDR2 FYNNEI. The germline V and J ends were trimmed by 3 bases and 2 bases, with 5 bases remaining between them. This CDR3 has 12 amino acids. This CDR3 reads CASSERAYEQYF. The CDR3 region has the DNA TGTGCCAGCAGTGAGAGGGCCTACGAGCAGTACTTC.

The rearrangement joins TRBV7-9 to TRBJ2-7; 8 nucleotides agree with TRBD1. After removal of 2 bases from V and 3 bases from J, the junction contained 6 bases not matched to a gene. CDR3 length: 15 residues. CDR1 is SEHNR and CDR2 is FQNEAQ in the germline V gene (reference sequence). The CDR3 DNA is TGTGCCAGCAGCTTAAGGACAGGGTCCCTCTACGAGCAGTACTTC. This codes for CASSLRTGSLYEQYF.

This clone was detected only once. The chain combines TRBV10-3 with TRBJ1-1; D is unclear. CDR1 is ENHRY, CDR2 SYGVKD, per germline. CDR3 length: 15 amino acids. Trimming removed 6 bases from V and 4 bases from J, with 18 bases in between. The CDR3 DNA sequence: TGTGCCATCAGCCTGAATGATGGGCAGATCACTGAAGCTTTCTTT. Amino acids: CAISLNDGQITEAFF.

CDR3 sequence reads: CASKQATPSTDTQYF. Written as DNA, the CDR3 is TGTGCCAGCAAACAGGCAACCCCTAGCACAGATACGCAGTATTTT. V usage is TRBV3-1 (or the pseudogene TRBV3-2) and J usage is TRBJ2-3, with a weak D call TRBD1 (5 bases). Trimming pared 7 bases from V and 0 bases from J, leaving 14 bases between. CDR3 length equals 15 residues. Germline V gene lookup returns CDR1 LGHDT and CDR2 YNNKEL (reference sequence).

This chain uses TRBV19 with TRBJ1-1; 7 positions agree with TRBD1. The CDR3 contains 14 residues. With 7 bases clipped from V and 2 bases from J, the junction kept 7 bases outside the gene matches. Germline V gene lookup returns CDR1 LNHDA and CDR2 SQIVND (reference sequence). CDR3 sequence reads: CASISTGSNTEAFF. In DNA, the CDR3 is TGTGCCAGTATCTCGACAGGGTCAAACACTGAAGCTTTCTTT.

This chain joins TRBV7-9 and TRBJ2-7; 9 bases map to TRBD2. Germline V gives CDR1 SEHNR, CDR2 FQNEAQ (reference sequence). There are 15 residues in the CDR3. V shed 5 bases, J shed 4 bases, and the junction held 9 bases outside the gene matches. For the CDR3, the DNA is TGTGCCAGCAGCCGTCGATCTAGCGGGATGTACGAGCAGTACTTC. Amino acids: CASSRRSSGMYEQYF.

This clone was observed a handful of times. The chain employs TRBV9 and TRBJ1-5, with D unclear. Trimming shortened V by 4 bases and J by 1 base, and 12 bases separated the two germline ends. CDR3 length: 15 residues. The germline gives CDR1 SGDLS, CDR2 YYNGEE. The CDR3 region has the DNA TGTGCCAGCAGCCCCACCCCTCTAAGCAATCAGCCCCAGCATTTT. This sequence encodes CASSPTPLSNQPQHF.

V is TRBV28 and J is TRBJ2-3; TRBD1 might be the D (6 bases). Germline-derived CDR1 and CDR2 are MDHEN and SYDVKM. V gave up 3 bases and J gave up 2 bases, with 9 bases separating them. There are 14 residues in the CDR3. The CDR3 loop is CASSLAGATDTQYF. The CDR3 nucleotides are TGTGCCAGCAGTTTGGCAGGGGCCACAGATACGCAGTATTTT.

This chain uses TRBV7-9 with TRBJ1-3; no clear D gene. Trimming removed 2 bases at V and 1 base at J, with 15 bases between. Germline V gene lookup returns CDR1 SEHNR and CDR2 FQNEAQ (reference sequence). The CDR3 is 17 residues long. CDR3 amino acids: CASSLNAVGLSGNTIYF. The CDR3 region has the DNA TGTGCCAGCAGCTTAAACGCGGTCGGACTTTCTGGAAACACCATATATTTT.

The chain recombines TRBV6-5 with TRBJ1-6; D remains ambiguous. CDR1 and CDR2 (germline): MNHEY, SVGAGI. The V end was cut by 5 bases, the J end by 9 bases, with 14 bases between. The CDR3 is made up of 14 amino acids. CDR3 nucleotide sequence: TGTGCCAGCAGTCCGGGCACCGGGGTTTCACCCCTCCACTTT. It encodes CASSPGTGVSPLHF.

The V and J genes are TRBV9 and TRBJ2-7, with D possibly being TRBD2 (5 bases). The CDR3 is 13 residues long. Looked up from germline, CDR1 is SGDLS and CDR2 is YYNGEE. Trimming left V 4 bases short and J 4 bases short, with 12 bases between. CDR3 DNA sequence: TGTGCCAGCAGCCGGACTGTTGCATACGAGCAGTACTTC. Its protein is CASSRTVAYEQYF. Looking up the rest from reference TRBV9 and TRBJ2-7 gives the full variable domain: DSGVTQTPKHLITATGQRVTLRCSPRSGDLSVYWYQQSLDQGLQFLIQYYNGEERAKGNILERFSAQQFPDLHSELNLSSLELGDSALYFCASSRTVAYEQYFGPGTRLTVT.

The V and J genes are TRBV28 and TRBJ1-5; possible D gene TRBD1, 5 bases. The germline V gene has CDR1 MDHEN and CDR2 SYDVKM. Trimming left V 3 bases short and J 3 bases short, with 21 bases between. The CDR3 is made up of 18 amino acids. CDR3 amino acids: CASSFQQGGRRDNQPQHF. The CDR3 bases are TGTGCCAGCAGTTTTCAGCAGGGCGGCCGGAGGGACAATCAGCCCCAGCATTTT.

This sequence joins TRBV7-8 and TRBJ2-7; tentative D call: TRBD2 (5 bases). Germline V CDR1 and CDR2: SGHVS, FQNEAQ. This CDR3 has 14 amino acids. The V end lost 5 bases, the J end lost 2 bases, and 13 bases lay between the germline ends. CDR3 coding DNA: TGTGCCAGCAGCCCGTTGCGGGTGCCCTACGAGCAGTACTTC. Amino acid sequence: CASSPLRVPYEQYF.

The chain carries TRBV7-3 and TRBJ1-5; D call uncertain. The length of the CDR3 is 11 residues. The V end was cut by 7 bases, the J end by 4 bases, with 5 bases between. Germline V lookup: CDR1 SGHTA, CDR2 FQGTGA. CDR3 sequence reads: CASIRNQPQHF. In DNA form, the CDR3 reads TGTGCCAGCATCAGAAATCAGCCCCAGCATTTT.

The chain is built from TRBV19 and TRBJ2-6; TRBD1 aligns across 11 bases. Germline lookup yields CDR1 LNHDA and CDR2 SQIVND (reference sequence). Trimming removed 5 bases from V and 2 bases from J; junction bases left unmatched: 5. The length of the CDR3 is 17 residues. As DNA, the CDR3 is TGTGCCAGTAGTGCCGGACAGGGGGCGCCTGGGGCCAACGTCCTGACTTTC. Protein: CASSAGQGAPGANVLTF.

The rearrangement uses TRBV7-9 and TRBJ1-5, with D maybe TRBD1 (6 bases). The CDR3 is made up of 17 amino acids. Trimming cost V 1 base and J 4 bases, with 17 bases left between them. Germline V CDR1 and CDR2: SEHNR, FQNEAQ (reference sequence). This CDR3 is CASSLEMMTGKNQPQHF. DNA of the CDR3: TGTGCCAGCAGCTTAGAAATGATGACAGGAAAAAATCAGCCCCAGCATTTT.

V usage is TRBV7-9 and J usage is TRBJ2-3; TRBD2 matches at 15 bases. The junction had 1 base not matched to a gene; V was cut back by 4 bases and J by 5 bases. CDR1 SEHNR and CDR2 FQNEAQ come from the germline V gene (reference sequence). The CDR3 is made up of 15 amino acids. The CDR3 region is CASSSGLAGGDTQYF. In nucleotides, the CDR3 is TGTGCCAGCAGCTCGGGACTAGCGGGGGGAGATACGCAGTATTTT.

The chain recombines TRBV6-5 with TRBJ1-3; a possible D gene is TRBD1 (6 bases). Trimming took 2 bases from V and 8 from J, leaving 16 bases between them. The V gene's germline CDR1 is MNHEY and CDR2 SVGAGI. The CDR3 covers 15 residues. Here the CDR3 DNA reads TGTGCCAGCAGTTACCAATCAGGGGCTGGGGACACCATATATTTT. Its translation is CASSYQSGAGDTIYF.

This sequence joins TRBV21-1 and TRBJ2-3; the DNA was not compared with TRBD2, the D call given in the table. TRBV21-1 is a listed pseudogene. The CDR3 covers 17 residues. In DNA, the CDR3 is TGTGCCAGCAGCAACCCGAGGCCAGCGGGACTCACAGATACGCAGTATTTT. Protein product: CASSNPRPAGLTDTQYF.

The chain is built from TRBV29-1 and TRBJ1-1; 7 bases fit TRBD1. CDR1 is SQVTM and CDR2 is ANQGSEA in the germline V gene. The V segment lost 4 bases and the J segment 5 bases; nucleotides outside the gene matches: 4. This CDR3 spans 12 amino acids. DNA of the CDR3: TGCAGCGTTGGACCAGGGGGAACTGAAGCTTTCTTT. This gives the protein CSVGPGGTEAFF.